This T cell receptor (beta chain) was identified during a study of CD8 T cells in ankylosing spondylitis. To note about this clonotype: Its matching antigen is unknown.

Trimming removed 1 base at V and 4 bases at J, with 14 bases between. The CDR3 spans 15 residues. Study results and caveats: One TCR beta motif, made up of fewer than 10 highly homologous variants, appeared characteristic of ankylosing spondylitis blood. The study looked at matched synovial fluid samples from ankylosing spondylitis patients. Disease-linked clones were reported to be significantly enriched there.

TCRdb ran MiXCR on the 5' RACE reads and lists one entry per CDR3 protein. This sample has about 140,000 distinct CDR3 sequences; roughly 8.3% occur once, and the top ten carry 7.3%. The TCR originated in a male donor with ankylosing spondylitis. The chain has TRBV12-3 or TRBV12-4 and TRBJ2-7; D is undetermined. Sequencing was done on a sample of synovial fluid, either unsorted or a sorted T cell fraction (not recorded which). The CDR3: CASSLDWAEKYEQYF. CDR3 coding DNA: TGTGCCAGCAGTTTAGATTGGGCAGAGAAGTACGAGCAGTACTTC.